The 30 T cell receptor beta chains below come from one sample, sequenced in a study of shared clonotypes between healthy human individuals. The data were produced by immunoSEQ multiplex PCR, yet TCRdb's version contains in-frame clones alone and is incomplete. The table shows some 2.4 million clones, with 80% to 95% occurring only once. Sequencing was carried out using naive CD4+ T cells from PBMCs. Subset defined: CD45RA+ positively selected. These receptors came from a man aged 18-30 years in good health. Some clones in this sample may be carry-over from other donors' samples.

The J gene is TRBJ1-5, the V gene TRBV19; 9 bases agree with TRBD1. V was clipped by 9 bases and J by 2 bases; unmatched bases: 8. The CDR3 is 15 amino acids. Germline CDR1 LNHDA, CDR2 SQIVND (reference sequence). The CDR3 region has the DNA TGTGCCAGCCAAGGGGGACAGGGTGGCAATCAGCCCCAGCATTTT. It encodes CASQGGQGGNQPQHF.

In regard to this clone: Distinct nucleotide sequences in the sample also encode this CDR3. The V gene is TRBV19, the J gene TRBJ2-7; TRBD2 matches 7 bases. V dropped 3 bases and J dropped 0; count of bases not matched to a gene: 2. The CDR3 is made up of 14 amino acids. The germline V gene encodes CDR1 LNHDA and CDR2 SQIVND (reference sequence). The CDR3 protein is CASSMGGSSYEQYF. The CDR3 DNA follows: TGTGCCAGTAGTATGGGCGGGAGCTCCTACGAGCAGTACTTC.

The chain is built from TRBV5-6 and TRBJ2-3; 9 positions agree with TRBD2. The germline CDR1 and CDR2 sequences are SGHDT and YYEEEE. V shed 4 bases and J 3 bases; nucleotides not matched to a gene: 15. This CDR3 spans 18 amino acids. This chain's CDR3 is CASSHAEREAFNTDTQYF. CDR3 DNA sequence: TGTGCCAGCAGCCACGCTGAGCGGGAGGCGTTTAATACAGATACGCAGTATTTT.

The chain links TRBV15 to TRBJ2-3, with no clear D. The CDR3 totals 13 residues. V lost 2 bases and J 6 bases, leaving 9 bases between the germline ends. Germline lookup yields CDR1 LNHNV and CDR2 YYDKDF (reference sequence). The CDR3 reads CATSRFSGDTQYF. The CDR3 nucleotides are TGTGCCACCAGCAGATTCTCCGGCGATACGCAGTATTTT.

The gene calls are TRBV5-1 and TRBJ1-1; tentatively, D is TRBD1 (5 bases). The germline V gene has CDR1 SGHRS and CDR2 YFSETQ. CDR3 length: 15 residues. V was cut by 1 base and J by 1 base, with 11 bases left in between. DNA of the CDR3: TGCGCCAGCAGCTTGCAAGGTCAGGGGAACACTGAAGCTTTCTTT. This encodes CASSLQGQGNTEAFF.

This chain connects TRBV10-3 to TRBJ1-2; TRBD1 aligns across 7 bases. The CDR3 has 14 residues. J lost 3 bases, V lost 8 bases, and 9 bases had no gene match. Germline V CDR1 and CDR2: ENHRY, SYGVKD. As DNA, the CDR3 is TGTGCCATCCTCACCGAGGGGGCCGACTATGGCTACACCTTC. It translates to CAILTEGADYGYTF.

The chain is built from TRBV5-1 and TRBJ2-5; a weak D match, TRBD2 (5 bases). This CDR3 has 15 residues. CDR1 is SGHRS and CDR2 is YFSETQ in the germline V gene. Trimming removed 6 bases at V and 3 bases at J, with 18 bases between. The CDR3 loop reads CASIPTGREEETQYF. CDR3 bases: TGCGCCAGCATCCCTACGGGAAGAGAGGAAGAGACCCAGTACTTC.

The chain employs TRBV27 and TRBJ2-6; D may be TRBD1 (5 bases). The ends were cut back, 6 bases at V and 0 bases at J, with 9 bases in the middle. The CDR3 spans 15 residues. Germline V gene sequence: CDR1 MNHEY, CDR2 SMNVEV (reference sequence). This CDR3 reads CASRRDSSGANVLTF. The CDR3 nucleotides read TGTGCCAGCAGACGAGACAGCTCTGGGGCCAACGTCCTGACTTTC.

A few counts support this clone. Other DNA variants within this sample encode the same CDR3. The chain couples TRBV18 to TRBJ2-2, with 7 bases aligning to TRBD2. V lost 2 bases, J lost 1 base, and 1 base stayed unmatched. Germline values: CDR1 KGHSH, CDR2 LQKENI. This CDR3 comprises 15 residues. In nucleotides, the CDR3 is TGTGCCAGCTCACCAGGCGGGAGGAACACCGGGGAGCTGTTTTTT. Translated, it gives CASSPGGRNTGELFF.

The chain combines TRBV30 with TRBJ2-7; 8 bases are shared with TRBD2. Germline V gene lookup returns CDR1 GTSNPN and CDR2 SVGIG (reference sequence). The trim removed 1 base at V and 0 bases at J, leaving 5 bases unmatched. The CDR3 has 15 residues. The CDR3 DNA follows: TGTGCCTGGAGTGGAGCGGGAGCACGCTCCTACGAGCAGTACTTC. Its translation is CAWSGAGARSYEQYF.

The chain has TRBV19 and TRBJ2-7, with D perhaps TRBD2 (5 bases). Germline V lookup: CDR1 LNHDA, CDR2 SQIVND (reference sequence). CDR3 length: 15 amino acids. V was trimmed by 1 base and J by 1 base, leaving 11 bases between them. CDR3 sequence (DNA): TGTGCCAGTAGTATAGGAGCGGCAGAATCCTACGAGCAGTACTTC. It is translated as CASSIGAAESYEQYF.

The gene calls are TRBV5-4 and TRBJ2-5, with TRBD1 matching over 12 bases. The CDR3 length is 15 residues. Germline lookup yields CDR1 SGHNT and CDR2 YYREEE (reference sequence). J was trimmed by 6 bases and V by 4 bases; bases with no gene match: 7. The CDR3 region is CASSDRGQGAKTQYF. The DNA for the CDR3 is TGTGCCAGCAGCGACCGGGGACAGGGGGCGAAGACCCAGTACTTC.

The rearrangement links TRBV28 to TRBJ1-1; D possibly corresponds to TRBD1 (5 bases). Trimming removed 7 bases at V and 4 bases at J, with 16 bases between. CDR1 MDHEN and CDR2 SYDVKM come from the germline V gene. The CDR3 runs 14 residues. DNA for the CDR3: TGTGCCAGCACCGGGGCGTCGGGGTCCACTGAAGCTTTCTTT. Amino acids: CASTGASGSTEAFF.

The rearrangement uses TRBV28 and TRBJ1-2, with no clear D. V was clipped by 3 bases and J by 2 bases, with 10 bases between them. Germline CDR1 and CDR2: MDHEN and SYDVKM. The CDR3 consists of 14 residues. CDR3 nucleotides: TGTGCCAGCAGTTTCTTTGCATCGAACTATGGCTACACCTTC. This codes for CASSFFASNYGYTF.

This chain connects TRBV11-2 to TRBJ2-1; D gene unclear. The CDR3 length is 16 residues. Trimming pared 4 bases from V and 0 bases from J, leaving 13 bases between. The germline CDR1 and CDR2 sequences are SGHAT and FQNNGV. CDR3 region: CASSYLQQLSYNEQFF. CDR3 nucleotide sequence: TGTGCCAGCAGCTATCTCCAGCAACTCTCCTACAATGAGCAGTTCTTC. Complete variable domain (other parts from reference TRBV11-2 and TRBJ2-1): EAGVAQSPRYKIIEKRQSVAFWCNPISGHATLYWYQQILGQGPKLLIQFQNNGVVDDSQLPKDRFSAERLKGVDSTLKIQPAKLEDSAVYLCASSYLQQLSYNEQFFGPGTRLTVL.

Points on this clone: The same CDR3 also results from other DNA sequences found in this sample. This rearrangement joins TRBV7-9 to TRBJ1-1; no clear D. The germline V and J ends were trimmed by 5 bases and 3 bases, with 7 bases remaining between them. The CDR3 covers 12 residues. Looked up from germline, CDR1 is SEHNR and CDR2 is FQNEAQ (reference sequence). This CDR3 is CASSPGYTEAFF. CDR3 coding DNA: TGTGCCAGCAGCCCGGGGTACACTGAAGCTTTCTTT.

In this sample, this clone turned up once. The CDR3 sequence is CASSLDEQYF. CDR3 coding DNA: TGCGCCAGCAGCTTGGACGAGCAGTACTTC. This sequence joins TRBV5-1 and TRBJ2-7; D not resolved. CDR3 size: 10 residues. The V and J ends lost 0 bases and 5 bases respectively, with 0 bases between them. Germline CDR1 is SGHRS and CDR2 is YFSETQ.

The genes are TRBV11-2 and TRBJ1-5; the D is unclear. Trimming left V 5 bases short and J 7 bases short, with 12 bases between. The CDR3 loop spans 13 amino acids. The V gene's germline CDR1 is SGHAT and CDR2 FQNNGV. As DNA, the CDR3 is TGTGCCAGCAGCCAAGGACTGCGGCAGCCCCAGCATTTT. This codes for CASSQGLRQPQHF.

A remark on this clone: This CDR3 is also generated by other DNA sequences in the sample. The CDR3 coding sequence is TGTGCCAGCAGTAGTCCCGGGACAACTAACTATGGCTACACCTTC. Translating gives CASSSPGTTNYGYTF. This chain joins TRBV28 and TRBJ1-2; the D gene is possibly TRBD1 (6 bases). Germline V gene data show CDR1 as MDHEN and CDR2 as SYDVKM. The V end was cut by 5 bases, the J end by 0 bases, with 13 bases between. This CDR3 spans 15 amino acids.

J is TRBJ2-1 and V is TRBV18; 10 bases are a match to TRBD2. The V and J ends lost 3 bases and 9 bases, in that order; junction bases with no gene match: 8. The CDR3 covers 15 residues. Germline V gene lookup returns CDR1 KGHSH and CDR2 LQKENI. The CDR3 sequence: CASSPSSGSRGEQFF. The CDR3 region has the DNA TGTGCCAGCTCACCGTCTAGCGGGAGTCGGGGTGAGCAGTTCTTC. Together with reference TRBV18 and TRBJ2-1, the CDR3 gives the full variable domain: NAGVMQNPRHLVRRRGQEARLRCSPMKGHSHVYWYRQLPEEGLKFMVYLQKENIIDESGMPKERFSAEFPKEGPSILRIQQVVRGDSAAYFCASSPSSGSRGEQFFGPGTRLTVL.

CDR3 loop: CASSLELGGYEQFF. CDR3 DNA: TGCGCCAGCAGCCTAGAGCTTGGGGGGTATGAGCAGTTCTTC. The V gene is TRBV4-1, the J gene TRBJ2-1, with TRBD2 as a possible D gene (6 bases). This CDR3 comprises 14 residues. In germline, CDR1 is MGHRA, CDR2 YSYEKL. The V and J ends lost 4 bases and 8 bases respectively, with 15 bases between them.

This sequence joins TRBV7-9 and TRBJ1-4; unclear D gene. With 5 bases removed from V and 7 bases from J, the gap between germline ends came to 17 bases. The germline V gene has CDR1 SEHNR and CDR2 FQNEAQ (reference sequence). The CDR3 covers 15 residues. The CDR3 here is CASSPGPGRGEKLFF. The DNA of the CDR3 is TGTGCCAGCAGCCCCGGACCCGGGCGGGGTGAAAAACTGTTTTTT.

The V call is TRBV7-8, the J call TRBJ2-1, with 8 bases fitting TRBD2. Germline values: CDR1 SGHVS, CDR2 FQNEAQ. V lost 11 bases to trimming and J lost 4 bases; unmatched junction nucleotides: 16. The CDR3 has 16 amino acids. This CDR3 is CAAGGGTSGSYNEQFF. CDR3 nucleotide sequence: TGTGCCGCTGGGGGGGGTACTAGCGGAAGTTACAATGAGCAGTTCTTC.

The chain uses TRBV18 and TRBJ1-2; D gene unclear. Germline assignment: CDR1 KGHSH and CDR2 LQKENI. This CDR3 has 14 amino acids. V gave up 4 bases and J gave up 8 bases, with 17 bases separating them. This CDR3 reads CASSRGSTRNGYTF. The CDR3 nucleotides are TGTGCCAGCTCACGAGGGAGCACCAGGAACGGCTACACCTTC.

The DNA of the CDR3 is TGTGCCAGCAGCCAAGAGCAGGGTTACAATGAGCAGTTCTTC. It translates to CASSQEQGYNEQFF. V and J are TRBV7-2 and TRBJ2-1; perhaps TRBD1 as D (5 bases). Germline V lookup: CDR1 SGHTA, CDR2 FQGNSA. The CDR3 runs to 14 residues. V dropped 5 bases and J dropped 4 bases, with 12 bases sitting between them.

The rearrangement uses TRBV6-4 and TRBJ2-3, with no clear D. This CDR3 region has 15 residues. CDR1 is MRHNA and CDR2 is SNTAGT in the germline V gene. The V end was cut by 6 bases, the J end by 0 bases, with 13 bases between. The CDR3 nucleotides are TGTGCCAGCAGCCTGACACGGTGGAGCACAGATACGCAGTATTTT. This translates into CASSLTRWSTDTQYF.

The chain employs TRBV9 and TRBJ2-1; possible D gene TRBD2, 7 bases. The CDR3 spans 16 residues. V shed 0 bases and J shed 2 bases, with 12 bases lying between them. Germline V lookup: CDR1 SGDLS, CDR2 YYNGEE. The chain's CDR3 is CASSVEGGTTYNEQFF. Here the CDR3 DNA reads TGTGCCAGCAGCGTAGAGGGGGGGACAACCTACAATGAGCAGTTCTTC.

The J gene is TRBJ1-1, the V gene TRBV12-2. TRBV12-2 is a pseudogene locus. This CDR3 region has 12 residues. CDR3 DNA: TGTGCAAGTCGCTTAGCTAACACTGAAGCTTTCTTT. Its protein product is CASRLANTEAFF.

The V and J genes are TRBV11-2 and TRBJ2-7; D call uncertain. Per germline, CDR1 SGHAT and CDR2 FQNNGV. The germline V and J ends were trimmed by 0 bases and 5 bases, with 11 bases remaining between them. CDR3 length: 14 residues. Written as DNA, the CDR3 is TGTGCCAGCAGCTTAGATGTCATTTCCCACGAGCAGTACTTC. This codes for CASSLDVISHEQYF.

The V call is TRBV25-1, the J call TRBJ2-3; D is unresolved. The CDR3 loop spans 14 amino acids. The ends were cut back, 2 bases at V and 0 bases at J, with 6 bases in the middle. CDR1 is MGHDK, CDR2 SYGVNS, per germline. CDR3 sequence reads: CASSEAPSTDTQYF. The CDR3 DNA follows: TGTGCCAGCAGTGAAGCTCCTAGCACAGATACGCAGTATTTT.